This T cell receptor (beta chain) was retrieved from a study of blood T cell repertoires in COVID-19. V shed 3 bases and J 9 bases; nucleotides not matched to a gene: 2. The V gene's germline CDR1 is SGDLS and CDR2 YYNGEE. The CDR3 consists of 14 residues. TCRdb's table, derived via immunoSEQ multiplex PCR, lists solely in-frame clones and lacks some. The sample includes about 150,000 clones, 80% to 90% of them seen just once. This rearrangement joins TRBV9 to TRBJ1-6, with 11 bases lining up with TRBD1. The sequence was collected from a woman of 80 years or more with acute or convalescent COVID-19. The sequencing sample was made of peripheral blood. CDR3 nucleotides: TGTGCCAGCAGCGAAGGGACAGGGGGTTCACCCCTCCACTTT. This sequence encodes CASSEGTGGSPLHF.